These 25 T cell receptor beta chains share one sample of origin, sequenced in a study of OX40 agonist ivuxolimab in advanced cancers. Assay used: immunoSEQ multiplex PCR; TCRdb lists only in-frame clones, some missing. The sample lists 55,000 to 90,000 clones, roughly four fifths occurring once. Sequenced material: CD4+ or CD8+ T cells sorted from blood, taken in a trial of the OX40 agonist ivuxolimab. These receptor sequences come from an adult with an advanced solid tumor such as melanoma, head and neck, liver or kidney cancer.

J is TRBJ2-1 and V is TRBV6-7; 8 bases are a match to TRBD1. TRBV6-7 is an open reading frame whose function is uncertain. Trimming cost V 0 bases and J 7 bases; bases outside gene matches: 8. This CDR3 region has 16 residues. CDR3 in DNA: TGTGCCAGCAGTTACTCGCAGTCAGGGGGCAGGAATGAGCAGTTCTTC. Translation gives CASSYSQSGGRNEQFF.

The DNA of the CDR3 is TGTGCCAGCTCACCGGAGGGGTCTATCAGCTCCTACGAGCAGTACTTC. Translated: CASSPEGSISSYEQYF. The J gene is TRBJ2-7, the V gene TRBV18; TRBD2 is a possible D gene (6 bases). With 3 bases removed from V and 0 bases from J, the gap between germline ends came to 15 bases. The CDR3 extends over 16 amino acids. Per germline, CDR1 KGHSH and CDR2 LQKENI.

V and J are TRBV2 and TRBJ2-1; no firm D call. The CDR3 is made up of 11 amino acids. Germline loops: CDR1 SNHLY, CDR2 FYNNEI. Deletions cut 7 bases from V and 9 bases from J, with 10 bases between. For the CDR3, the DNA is TGTGCCAGCACCAACCGTGGTGAGCAGTTCTTC. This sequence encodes CASTNRGEQFF.

The CDR3 region has the DNA TGTGCCAGCAGGCCCGGTGGTCGAGAGACCCAGTACTTC. This encodes CASRPGGRETQYF. The chain joins TRBV6-1 to TRBJ2-5, with unresolved D. The V gene lost 6 bases and the J gene lost 4 bases, with 12 bases spanning the gap. This CDR3 spans 13 amino acids. Germline CDR1 and CDR2: MNHNS and SASEGT.

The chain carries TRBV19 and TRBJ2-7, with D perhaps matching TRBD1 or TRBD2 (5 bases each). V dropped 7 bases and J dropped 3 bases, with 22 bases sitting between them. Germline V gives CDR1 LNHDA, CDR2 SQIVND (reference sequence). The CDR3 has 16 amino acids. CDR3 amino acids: CASTYPSDGTHYEQYF. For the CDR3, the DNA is TGTGCCAGTACCTACCCGTCGGACGGGACCCACTACGAGCAGTACTTC.

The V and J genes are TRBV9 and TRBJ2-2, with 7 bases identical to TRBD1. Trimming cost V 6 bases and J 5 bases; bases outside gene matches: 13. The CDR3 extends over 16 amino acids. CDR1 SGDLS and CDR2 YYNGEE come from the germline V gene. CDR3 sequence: CASTRSRDSKTGELFF. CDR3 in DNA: TGTGCCAGCACCAGATCGAGGGACAGCAAGACCGGGGAGCTGTTTTTT.

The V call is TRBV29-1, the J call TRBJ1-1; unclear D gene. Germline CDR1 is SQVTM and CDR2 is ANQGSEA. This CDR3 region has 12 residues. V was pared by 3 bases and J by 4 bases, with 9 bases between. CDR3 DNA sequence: TGCAGCGTTGAGGGCTCTGGCACTGAAGCTTTCTTT. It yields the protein CSVEGSGTEAFF.

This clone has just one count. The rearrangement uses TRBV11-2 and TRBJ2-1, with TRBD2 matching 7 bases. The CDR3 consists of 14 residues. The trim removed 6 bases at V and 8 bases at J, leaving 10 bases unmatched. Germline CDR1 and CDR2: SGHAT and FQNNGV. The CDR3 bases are TGTGCCAGCAGGGGAAGGGGCGGGAGCCATGAGCAGTTCTTC. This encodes CASRGRGGSHEQFF.

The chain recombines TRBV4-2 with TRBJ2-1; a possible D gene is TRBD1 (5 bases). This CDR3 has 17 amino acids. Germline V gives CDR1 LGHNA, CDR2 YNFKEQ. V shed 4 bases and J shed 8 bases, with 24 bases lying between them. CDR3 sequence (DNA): TGTGCCAGCAGCCCACTCAACAGGAATTCGGATCTAGATGAGCAGTTCTTC. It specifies CASSPLNRNSDLDEQFF.

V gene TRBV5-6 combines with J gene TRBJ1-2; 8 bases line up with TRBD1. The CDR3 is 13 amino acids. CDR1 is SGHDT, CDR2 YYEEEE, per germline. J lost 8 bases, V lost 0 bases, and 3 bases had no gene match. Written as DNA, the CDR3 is TGTGCCAGCAGCTTGGCAGGGGGCAGGGGCTACACCTTC. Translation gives CASSLAGGRGYTF.

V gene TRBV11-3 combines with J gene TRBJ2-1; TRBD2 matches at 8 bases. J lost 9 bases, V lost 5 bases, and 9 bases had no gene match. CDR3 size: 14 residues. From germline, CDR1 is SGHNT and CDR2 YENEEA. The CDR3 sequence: CASSQRSGRAEQFF. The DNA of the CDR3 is TGTGCCAGCAGCCAGAGAAGCGGGAGAGCTGAGCAGTTCTTC.

The CDR3 coding sequence is TGTGCCAGCTCACCACAGGTAGTGACAGGGGGCCCTGGGGCCAACGTCCTGACTTTC. This gives the protein CASSPQVVTGGPGANVLTF. The chain couples TRBV18 to TRBJ2-6; TRBD1 matches at 10 bases. This CDR3 has 19 amino acids. Trimming took 1 base from V and 2 from J; bases not matched to a gene: 8. The germline V gene has CDR1 KGHSH and CDR2 LQKENI.

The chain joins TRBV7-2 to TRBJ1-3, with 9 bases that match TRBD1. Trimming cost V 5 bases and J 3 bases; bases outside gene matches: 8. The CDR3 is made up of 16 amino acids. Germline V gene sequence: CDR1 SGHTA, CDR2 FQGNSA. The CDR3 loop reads CASSGGTGRLGNTIYF. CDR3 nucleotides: TGTGCCAGCAGCGGCGGGACAGGGAGACTTGGAAACACCATATATTTT.

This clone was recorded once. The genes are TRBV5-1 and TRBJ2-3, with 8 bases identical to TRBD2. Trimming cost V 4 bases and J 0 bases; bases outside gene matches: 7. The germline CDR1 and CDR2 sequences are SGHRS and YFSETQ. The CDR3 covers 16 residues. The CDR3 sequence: CASSLGGGPSTDTQYF. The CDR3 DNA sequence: TGCGCCAGCAGCCTGGGCGGGGGGCCAAGCACAGATACGCAGTATTTT.

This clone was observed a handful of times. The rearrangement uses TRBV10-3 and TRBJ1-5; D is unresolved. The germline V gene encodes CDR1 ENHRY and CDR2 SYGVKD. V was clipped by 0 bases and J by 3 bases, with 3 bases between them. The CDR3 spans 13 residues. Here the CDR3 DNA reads TGTGCCATCAGTGAGTCCAACAATCAGCCCCAGCATTTT. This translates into CAISESNNQPQHF.

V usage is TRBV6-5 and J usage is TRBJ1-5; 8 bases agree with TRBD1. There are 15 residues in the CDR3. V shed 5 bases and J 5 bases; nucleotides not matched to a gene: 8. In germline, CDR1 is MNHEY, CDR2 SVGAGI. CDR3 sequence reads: CASSGNRGDHQPQHF. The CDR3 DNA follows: TGTGCCAGCAGTGGGAACAGGGGGGATCATCAGCCCCAGCATTTT.

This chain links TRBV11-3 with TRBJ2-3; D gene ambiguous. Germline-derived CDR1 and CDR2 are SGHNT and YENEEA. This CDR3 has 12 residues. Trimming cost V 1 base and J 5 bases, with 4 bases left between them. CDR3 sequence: CASSLVGDTQYF. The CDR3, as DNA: TGTGCCAGCAGCTTAGTAGGAGATACGCAGTATTTT.

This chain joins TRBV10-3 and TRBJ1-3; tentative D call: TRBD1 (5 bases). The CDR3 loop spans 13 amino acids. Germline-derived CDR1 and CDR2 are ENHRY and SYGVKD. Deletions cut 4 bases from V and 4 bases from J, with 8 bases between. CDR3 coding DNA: TGTGCCATCAGTGGACAGCCAGGAAACACCATATATTTT. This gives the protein CAISGQPGNTIYF.

CDR3 in amino acids: CASSSTQSSYNEQFF. The CDR3 DNA sequence: TGTGCCAGCAGTTCCACACAGAGCTCCTACAATGAGCAGTTCTTC. The chain links TRBV5-5 to TRBJ2-1; D unclear. CDR3 size: 15 residues. Germline CDR1 reads SGHKS; CDR2 reads YYEKEE (reference sequence). Trimming pared 5 bases from V and 0 bases from J, leaving 12 bases between.

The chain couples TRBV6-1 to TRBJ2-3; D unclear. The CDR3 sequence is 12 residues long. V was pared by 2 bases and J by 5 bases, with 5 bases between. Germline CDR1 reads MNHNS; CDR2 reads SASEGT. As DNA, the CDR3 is TGTGCCAGCAGTGAAAGGAGAGATACGCAGTATTTT. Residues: CASSERRDTQYF.

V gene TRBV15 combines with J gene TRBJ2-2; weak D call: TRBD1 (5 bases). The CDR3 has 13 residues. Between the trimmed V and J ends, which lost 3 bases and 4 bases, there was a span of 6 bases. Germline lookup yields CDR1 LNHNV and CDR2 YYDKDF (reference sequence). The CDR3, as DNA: TGTGCCACCAGCAGGGGGCGCACCGGGGAGCTGTTTTTT. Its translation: CATSRGRTGELFF.

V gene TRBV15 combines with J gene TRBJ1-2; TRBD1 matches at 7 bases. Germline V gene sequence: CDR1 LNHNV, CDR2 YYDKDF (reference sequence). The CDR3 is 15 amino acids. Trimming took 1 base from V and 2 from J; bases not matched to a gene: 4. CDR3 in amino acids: CATSRGTTGNYGYTF. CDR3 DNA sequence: TGTGCCACCAGCAGAGGAACGACAGGGAACTATGGCTACACCTTC.

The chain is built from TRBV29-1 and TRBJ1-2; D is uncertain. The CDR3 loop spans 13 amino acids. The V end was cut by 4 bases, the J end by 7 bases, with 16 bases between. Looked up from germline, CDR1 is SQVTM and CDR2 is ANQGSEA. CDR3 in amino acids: CSVGKAAGVGYTF. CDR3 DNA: TGCAGCGTTGGAAAGGCCGCAGGTGTTGGCTACACCTTC. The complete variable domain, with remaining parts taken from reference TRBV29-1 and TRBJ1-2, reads SAVISQKPSRDICQRGTSLTIQCQVDSQVTMMFWYRQQPGQSLTLIATANQGSEATYESGFVIDKFPISRPNLTFSTLTVSNMSPEDSSIYLCSVGKAAGVGYTFGSGTRLTVV.

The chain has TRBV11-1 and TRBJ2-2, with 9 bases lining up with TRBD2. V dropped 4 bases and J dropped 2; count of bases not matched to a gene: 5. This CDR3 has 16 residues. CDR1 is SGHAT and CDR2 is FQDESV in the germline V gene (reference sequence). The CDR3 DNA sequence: TGTGCCAGCAGCTCCTCGCGGGAGGGTAACACCGGGGAGCTGTTTTTT. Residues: CASSSSREGNTGELFF.

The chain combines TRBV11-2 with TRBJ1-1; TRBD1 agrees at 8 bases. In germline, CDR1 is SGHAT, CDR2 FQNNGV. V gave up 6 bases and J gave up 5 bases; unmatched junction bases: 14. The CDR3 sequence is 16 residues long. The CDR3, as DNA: TGTGCCAGCAGGTCACTCAGGGGGCCCTGGAGGACTGAAGCTTTCTTT. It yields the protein CASRSLRGPWRTEAFF.